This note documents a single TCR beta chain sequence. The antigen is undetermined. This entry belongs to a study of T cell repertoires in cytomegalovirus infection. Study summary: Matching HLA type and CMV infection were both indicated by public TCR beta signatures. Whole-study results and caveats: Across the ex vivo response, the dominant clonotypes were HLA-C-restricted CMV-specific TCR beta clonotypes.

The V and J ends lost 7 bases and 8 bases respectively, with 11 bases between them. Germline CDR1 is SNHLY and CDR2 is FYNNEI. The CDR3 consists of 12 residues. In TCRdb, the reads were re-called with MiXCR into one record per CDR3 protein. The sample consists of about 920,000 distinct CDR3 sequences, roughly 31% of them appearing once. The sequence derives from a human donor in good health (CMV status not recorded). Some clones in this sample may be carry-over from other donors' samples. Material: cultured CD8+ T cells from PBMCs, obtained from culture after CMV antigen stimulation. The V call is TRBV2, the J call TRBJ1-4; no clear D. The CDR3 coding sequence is TGTGCCAGCAAAGGAGGTGGAGAAAAACTGTTTTTT. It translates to CASKGGGEKLFF.